The 3 T cell receptor beta chains in this list originate from one sample, sequenced in a study of cytomegalovirus exposure and HLA in healthy donors. The PCR made use of 60 Vbeta and 13 Jbeta primers. Repertoires were generated with immunoSEQ multiplex PCR, while TCRdb's copy carries only in-frame clones and drops some. The listing contains roughly 200,000 clones. Material: PBMCs. Every receptor here comes from a man aged 30 to 45 in good health and CMV-seronegative.

This sequence joins TRBV11-3 and TRBJ1-1; 11 bases match TRBD1. With 4 bases clipped from V and 3 bases from J, the junction kept 7 bases outside the gene matches. The CDR3 runs 16 residues. The germline V gene has CDR1 SGHNT and CDR2 YENEEA. For the CDR3, the DNA is TGTGCCAGCAGCTCCTCCGGGACAGGGGGGCACACTGAAGCTTTCTTT. This codes for CASSSSGTGGHTEAFF.

The chain has TRBV27 and TRBJ1-1; 7 positions agree with TRBD1. Looked up from germline, CDR1 is MNHEY and CDR2 is SMNVEV (reference sequence). The CDR3 extends over 14 amino acids. Trimming cost V 7 bases and J 3 bases; bases outside gene matches: 8. The CDR3 protein is CASTTYRGDTEAFF. CDR3 bases: TGTGCCAGCACGACTTACAGGGGTGACACTGAAGCTTTCTTT.

The V gene is TRBV6-1, the J gene TRBJ1-1; D gene ambiguous. The CDR3 covers 14 residues. The germline V and J ends were trimmed by 5 bases and 2 bases, with 12 bases remaining between them. Germline CDR1 is MNHNS and CDR2 is SASEGT. As DNA, the CDR3 is TGTGCCAGCAGTTATTCGACACCTAACACTGAAGCTTTCTTT. Protein product: CASSYSTPNTEAFF.